The following is a T cell receptor beta chain sequence with its context. Its matching antigen is unknown. This record comes from a study of cytomegalovirus exposure and HLA in healthy donors. The CDR3 runs to 15 residues. Germline V gene data show CDR1 as MNHEY and CDR2 as SVGAGI. V dropped 5 bases and J dropped 4; count of bases not matched to a gene: 10. General study points: A later analysis associated roughly 15,000 TCR beta sequences with HLA alleles at a 0.05 false discovery rate. Cytomegalovirus-associated status was assigned to fewer than 200 TCR beta chains. DRB1 had the most TCR associations and HLA-C the fewest, a later analysis found, with rates varying by HLA locus.

It was with 60 Vbeta and 13 Jbeta primers that the PCR ran. Here immunoSEQ multiplex PCR was the method, and the copy in TCRdb shows in-frame clones only, minus some. This repertoire shows roughly 95,000 clones, about four fifths found once; its top ten account for approximately 3.6%. This chain links TRBV6-5 with TRBJ1-2, with 7 bases lining up with TRBD1. The clonotype was recovered from a man aged 25 to 45 in good health and CMV-seropositive. Input material: PBMCs. The CDR3 DNA sequence: TGTGCCAGCAGTCCTCGACAGGGTCTCAGCTATGGCTACACCTTC. It encodes CASSPRQGLSYGYTF.